This TCR beta chain came from a study of blood T cells in healthy people across ages. Regarding the study as a whole: CMV status of donors was unknown, possibly confounding expanded clonotype changes. Roughly linearly, TCR beta diversity per million T cells fell as age increased.

Trimming took off 4 bases at V and 3 bases at J, with 18 bases between the two ends. The germline CDR1 and CDR2 sequences are GTSNPN and SVGIG (reference sequence). The CDR3 consists of 15 residues. The sample holds a few counts of this clonotype. Its antigen remains unidentified. Researchers report isolating at least 6.5 million PBMCs per sample. A sample-barcoded 5' primer and a J-beta primer mix were used in a second PCR of roughly 6 to 11 cycles. A 12-random-nucleotide template-switch adaptor tagged each cDNA molecule. TCRdb re-analysed the 5' RACE reads in MiXCR, keeping a single row per CDR3 protein. The sample comprises more than 800,000 distinct CDR3 sequences, 25% to 35% of which are singletons, and approximately 15% rests with the top ten.

Sequencing input: blood. The source of this sequence is an elderly woman in good health. The gene calls are TRBV30 and TRBJ1-2, with D perhaps TRBD1 (5 bases). CDR3 sequence (DNA): TGTGCCTGGATTTCCCAAGGGGACCACTACTATGGCTACACCTTC. Amino acid sequence: CAWISQGDHYYGYTF.